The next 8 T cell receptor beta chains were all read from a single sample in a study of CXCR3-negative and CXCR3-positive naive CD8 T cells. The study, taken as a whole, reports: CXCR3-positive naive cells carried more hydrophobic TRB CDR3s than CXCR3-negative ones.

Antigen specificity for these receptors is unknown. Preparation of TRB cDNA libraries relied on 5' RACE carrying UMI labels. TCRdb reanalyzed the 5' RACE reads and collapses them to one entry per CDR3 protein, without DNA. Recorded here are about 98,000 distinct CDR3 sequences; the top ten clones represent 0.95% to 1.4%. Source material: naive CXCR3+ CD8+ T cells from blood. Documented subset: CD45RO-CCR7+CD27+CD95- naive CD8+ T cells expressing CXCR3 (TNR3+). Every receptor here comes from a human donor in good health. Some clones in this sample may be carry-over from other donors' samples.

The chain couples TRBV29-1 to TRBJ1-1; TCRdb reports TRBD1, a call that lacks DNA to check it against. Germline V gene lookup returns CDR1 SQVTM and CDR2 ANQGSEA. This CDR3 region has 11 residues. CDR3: CSVEGQGIAFF.

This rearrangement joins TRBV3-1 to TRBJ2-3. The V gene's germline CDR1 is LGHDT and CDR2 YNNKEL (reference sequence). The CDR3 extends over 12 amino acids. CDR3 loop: CASSQDLDTQYF.

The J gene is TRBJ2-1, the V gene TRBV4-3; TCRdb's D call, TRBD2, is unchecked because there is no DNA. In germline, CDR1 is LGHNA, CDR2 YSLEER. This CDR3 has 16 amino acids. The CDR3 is CASSQVPSGGGNEQFF.

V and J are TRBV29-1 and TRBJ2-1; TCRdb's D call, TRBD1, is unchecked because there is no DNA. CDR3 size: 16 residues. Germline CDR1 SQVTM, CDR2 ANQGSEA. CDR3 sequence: CSVEDRTGSSYNEQFF.

The CDR3 is CASSQARQNTGELFF. V is TRBV14 and J is TRBJ2-2. This CDR3 spans 15 amino acids. Per germline, CDR1 SGHDN and CDR2 FVKESK.

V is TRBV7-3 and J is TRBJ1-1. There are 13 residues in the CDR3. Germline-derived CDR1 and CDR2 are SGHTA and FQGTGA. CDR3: CASRVNTVTEAFF. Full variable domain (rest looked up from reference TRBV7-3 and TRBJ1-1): GAGVSQTPSNKVTEKGKYVELRCDPISGHTALYWYRQSLGQGPEFLIYFQGTGAADDSGLPNDRFFAVRPEGSVSTLKIQRTERGDSAVYLCASRVNTVTEAFFGQGTRLTVV.

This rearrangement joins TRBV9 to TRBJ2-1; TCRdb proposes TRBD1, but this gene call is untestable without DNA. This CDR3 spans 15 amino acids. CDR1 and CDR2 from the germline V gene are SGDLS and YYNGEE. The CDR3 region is CASSHTGTGLIEQFF.

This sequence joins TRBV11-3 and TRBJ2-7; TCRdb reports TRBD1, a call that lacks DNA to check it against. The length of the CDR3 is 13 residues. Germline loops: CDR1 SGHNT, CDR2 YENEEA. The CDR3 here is CASSYPGDYEQYF.